A selection of T cell receptor beta chains follows, all from one sample in a study of blood T cells in healthy people across ages. TCRdb reanalysed the 5' RACE reads using MiXCR and keeps one entry per CDR3 protein. The sample comprises roughly 1.6 million distinct CDR3 sequences, 30% to 40% of which are singletons, and 11% rests with the top ten. Sample: blood. These receptors were collected from a woman aged 25 to 45 in good health. CDR3s include the opening cysteine and the closing phenylalanine or tryptophan. The order of the fields is V gene, clone size, J gene, D gene, CDR3 protein, CDR3 DNA. The D gene is left open where the match is weak. The size field is filled for only some rows; it gives once, few, many or a size class.

V gene: TRBV28
clone size: few
J gene: TRBJ2-7
D gene: TRBD2
CDR3 protein: CASSPIEGGSEQYF
CDR3 DNA: TGTGCCAGCAGTCCTATCGAGGGAGGGAGCGAGCAGTACTTC

V gene: TRBV18
clone size: .
J gene: TRBJ2-1
D gene: .
CDR3 protein: CASSPLAGYEQFF
CDR3 DNA: TGTGCCAGCTCACCTCTAGCAGGCTATGAGCAGTTCTTC

V gene: TRBV18
clone size: .
J gene: TRBJ2-1
D gene: TRBD2
CDR3 protein: CASSPTTGLLAANEQFF
CDR3 DNA: TGTGCCAGCTCACCCACAACGGGACTACTAGCCGCAAATGAGCAGTTCTTC

V gene: TRBV28
clone size: .
J gene: TRBJ2-5
D gene: TRBD2
CDR3 protein: CASSLKGLAIQTQYF
CDR3 DNA: TGTGCCAGCAGTTTAAAAGGACTAGCAATCCAGACCCAGTACTTC

V gene: TRBV6-5
clone size: few
J gene: TRBJ1-4
D gene: TRBD1
CDR3 protein: CASSRGTTNEKLFF
CDR3 DNA: TGTGCCAGCTCCAGGGGGACAACTAATGAAAAACTGTTTTTT

V gene: TRBV9
clone size: .
J gene: TRBJ2-3
D gene: TRBD2
CDR3 protein: CASTGGRVTDTQYF
CDR3 DNA: TGTGCCAGCACGGGCGGGAGGGTCACAGATACGCAGTATTTT

V gene: TRBV12-5
clone size: few
J gene: TRBJ2-1
D gene: .
CDR3 protein: CASGLVLGSSYNEQFF
CDR3 DNA: TGTGCTAGTGGTTTGGTACTCGGGAGCTCCTACAATGAGCAGTTCTTC

V gene: TRBV12-3/TRBV12-4
clone size: .
J gene: TRBJ2-5
D gene: .
CDR3 protein: CASSLARGVQETQYF
CDR3 DNA: TGTGCCAGCAGCCTCGCCCGGGGAGTACAAGAGACCCAGTACTTC

V gene: TRBV28
clone size: few
J gene: TRBJ1-6
D gene: .
CDR3 protein: CASLKNSPLHF
CDR3 DNA: TGTGCCAGCTTAAAGAACTCACCCCTCCACTTT

V gene: TRBV28
clone size: few
J gene: TRBJ2-7
D gene: TRBD1
CDR3 protein: CASSLAGQGPKYF
CDR3 DNA: TGTGCCAGCAGTTTAGCGGGACAGGGCCCCAAGTACTTC